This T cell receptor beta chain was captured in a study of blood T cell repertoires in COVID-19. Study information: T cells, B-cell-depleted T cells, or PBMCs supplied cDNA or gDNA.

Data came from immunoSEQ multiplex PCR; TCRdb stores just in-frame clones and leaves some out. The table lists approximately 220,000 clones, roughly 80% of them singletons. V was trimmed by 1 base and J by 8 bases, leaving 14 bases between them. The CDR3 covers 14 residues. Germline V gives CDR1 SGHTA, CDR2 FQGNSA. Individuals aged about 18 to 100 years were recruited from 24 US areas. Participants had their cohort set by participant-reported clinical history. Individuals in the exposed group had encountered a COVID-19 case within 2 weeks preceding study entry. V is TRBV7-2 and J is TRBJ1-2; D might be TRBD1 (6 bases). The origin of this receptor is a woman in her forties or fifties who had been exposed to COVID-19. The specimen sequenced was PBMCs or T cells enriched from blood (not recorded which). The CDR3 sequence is CASSLELNREGYTF. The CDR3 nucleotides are TGTGCCAGCAGCTTAGAACTGAACAGGGAAGGCTACACCTTC.